This T cell receptor (beta chain) was sequenced for a study of blood T cell repertoires in COVID-19. TCRdb's copy holds only in-frame clones and misses some; the assay was immunoSEQ multiplex PCR. The table has some 200,000 clones, around 80% seen once. Between the trimmed V and J ends, which lost 2 bases and 6 bases, there was a span of 11 bases. The CDR3 loop spans 14 amino acids. Germline CDR1 is MDHEN and CDR2 is SYDVKM. This TCR was recovered from a woman in her 70s with acute or convalescent COVID-19. Material for sequencing was peripheral blood. The gene calls are TRBV28 and TRBJ1-5; possible D gene TRBD1, 6 bases. This CDR3 is CASSLTGTGQPQHF. The CDR3 bases are TGTGCCAGCAGTTTAACAGGGACGGGTCAGCCCCAGCATTTT. The full variable domain, its missing parts supplied by reference TRBV28 and TRBJ1-5, is DVKVTQSSRYLVKRTGEKVFLECVQDMDHENMFWYRQDPGLGLRLIYFSYDVKMKEKGDIPEGYSVSREKKERFSLILESASTNQTSMYLCASSLTGTGQPQHFGDGTRLSIL.